This T cell receptor (beta chain) was captured by sequencing in a study of cytomegalovirus exposure and HLA in healthy donors. As for the study in general: As an earlier analysis found, some 170 million T cells yielded 90 million to 140 million unique TCR beta sequences. Study results and limitations: Most likely, a cluster of highly shared sequence variants arose as a sequencing artifact. Most subjects' HLA-A and HLA-B alleles were reportedly predicted from TCR beta sequences.

Note on this clone: Antigen specificity is unknown.

Researchers ran the PCR with 60 Vbeta and 13 Jbeta primers. Repertoires were generated with immunoSEQ multiplex PCR, while TCRdb's copy carries only in-frame clones and drops some. The sample includes roughly 290,000 clones, 75% to 85% of them seen just once. There are 14 residues in the CDR3. Germline V CDR1 and CDR2: MNHNY, SVGAGI (reference sequence). Deletions cut 2 bases from V and 5 bases from J, with 9 bases between. This chain connects TRBV6-6 to TRBJ1-4; the D is unclear. The receptor's source is a girl aged 2 to 9 in good health and CMV-seronegative. Material: PBMCs. Written as DNA, the CDR3 is TGTGCCAGCAGTTACGGGGAGATCAATGAAAAACTGTTTTTT. Protein sequence: CASSYGEINEKLFF.